This TCR beta chain was profiled in a study of T cell changes during pregnancy in multiple sclerosis. The method was immunoSEQ multiplex PCR; TCRdb's version includes in-frame clones alone and lacks a portion of them. The sample shows more than 65,000 clones, approximately 92% of them seen only once. The CDR3 is 17 amino acids. Germline CDR1 is LGHNA and CDR2 is YNFKEQ. V shed 0 bases and J 2 bases; nucleotides not matched to a gene: 6. This chain joins TRBV4-2 and TRBJ2-1, with 8 bases lining up with TRBD2. This sample comprised peripheral blood, obtained in the first trimester of pregnancy. This sequence originates from a female donor with multiple sclerosis, enrolled in a pregnancy study. CDR3: CASSQEISGGTYNEQFF. Here the CDR3 DNA reads TGTGCCAGCAGCCAAGAAATAAGCGGGGGTACCTACAATGAGCAGTTCTTC.